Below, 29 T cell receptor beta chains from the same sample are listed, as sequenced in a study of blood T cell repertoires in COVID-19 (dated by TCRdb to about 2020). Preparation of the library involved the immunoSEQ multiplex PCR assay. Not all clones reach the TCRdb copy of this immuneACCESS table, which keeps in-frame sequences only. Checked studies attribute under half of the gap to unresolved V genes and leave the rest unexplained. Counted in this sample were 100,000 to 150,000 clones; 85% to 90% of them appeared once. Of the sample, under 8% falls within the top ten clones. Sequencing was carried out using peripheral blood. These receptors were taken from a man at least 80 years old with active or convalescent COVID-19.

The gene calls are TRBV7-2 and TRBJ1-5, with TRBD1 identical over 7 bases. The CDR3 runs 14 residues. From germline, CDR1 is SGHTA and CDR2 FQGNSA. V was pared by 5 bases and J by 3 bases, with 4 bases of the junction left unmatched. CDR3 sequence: CASSHTGANQPQHF. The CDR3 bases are TGTGCCAGCAGCCATACAGGGGCCAATCAGCCCCAGCATTTT.

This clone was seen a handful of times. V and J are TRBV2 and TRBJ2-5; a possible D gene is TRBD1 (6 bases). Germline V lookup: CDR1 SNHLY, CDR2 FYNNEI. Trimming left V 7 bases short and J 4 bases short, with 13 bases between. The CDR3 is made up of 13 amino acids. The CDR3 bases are TGTGCCAGCAAGGACAGCCTGGGAGAGACCCAGTACTTC. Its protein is CASKDSLGETQYF.

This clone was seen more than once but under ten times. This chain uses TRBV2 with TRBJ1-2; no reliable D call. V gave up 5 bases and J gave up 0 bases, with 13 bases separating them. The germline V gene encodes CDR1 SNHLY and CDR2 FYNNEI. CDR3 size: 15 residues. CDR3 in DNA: TGTGCCAGCAGTAATAGCCCCGGGACTAACTATGGCTACACCTTC. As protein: CASSNSPGTNYGYTF.

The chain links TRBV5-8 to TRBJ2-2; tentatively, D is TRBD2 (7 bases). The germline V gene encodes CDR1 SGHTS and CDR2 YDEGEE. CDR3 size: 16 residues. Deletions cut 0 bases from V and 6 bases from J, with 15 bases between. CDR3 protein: CASSLEIREGAGELFF. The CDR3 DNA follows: TGTGCCAGCAGCTTGGAGATCAGGGAGGGGGCCGGGGAGCTGTTTTTT.

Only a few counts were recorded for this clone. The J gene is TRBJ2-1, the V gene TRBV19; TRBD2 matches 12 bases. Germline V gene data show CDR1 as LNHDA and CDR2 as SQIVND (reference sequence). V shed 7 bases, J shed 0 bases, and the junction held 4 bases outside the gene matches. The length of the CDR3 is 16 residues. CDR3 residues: CASTTSGSISYNEQFF. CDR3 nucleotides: TGTGCCAGTACGACTAGCGGGAGTATCTCCTACAATGAGCAGTTCTTC.

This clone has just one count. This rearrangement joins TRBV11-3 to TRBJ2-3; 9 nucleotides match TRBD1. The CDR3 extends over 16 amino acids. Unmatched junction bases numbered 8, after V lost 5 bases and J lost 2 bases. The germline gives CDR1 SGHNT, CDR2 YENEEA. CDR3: CASSTGTGSPTDTQYF. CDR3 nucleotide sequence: TGTGCCAGCAGCACCGGGACAGGGAGTCCCACAGATACGCAGTATTTT. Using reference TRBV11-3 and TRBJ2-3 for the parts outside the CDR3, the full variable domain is EAGVVQSPRYKIIEKKQPVAFWCNPISGHNTLYWYLQNLGQGPELLIRYENEEAVDDSQLPKDRFSAERLKGVDSTLKIQPAELGDSAVYLCASSTGTGSPTDTQYFGPGTRLTVL.

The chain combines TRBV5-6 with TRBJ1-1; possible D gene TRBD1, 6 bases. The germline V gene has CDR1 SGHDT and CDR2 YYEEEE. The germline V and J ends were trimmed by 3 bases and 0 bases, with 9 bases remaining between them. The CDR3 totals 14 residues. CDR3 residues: CASSYRTVNTEAFF. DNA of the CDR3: TGTGCCAGCAGCTATAGGACAGTGAACACTGAAGCTTTCTTT.

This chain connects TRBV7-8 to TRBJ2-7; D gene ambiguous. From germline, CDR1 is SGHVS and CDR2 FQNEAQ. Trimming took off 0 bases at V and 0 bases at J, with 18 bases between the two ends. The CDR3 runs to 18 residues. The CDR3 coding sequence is TGTGCCAGCAGCTTAGCGGTTTTTTCGCGGTCGGGCTCCTACGAGCAGTACTTC. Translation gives CASSLAVFSRSGSYEQYF.

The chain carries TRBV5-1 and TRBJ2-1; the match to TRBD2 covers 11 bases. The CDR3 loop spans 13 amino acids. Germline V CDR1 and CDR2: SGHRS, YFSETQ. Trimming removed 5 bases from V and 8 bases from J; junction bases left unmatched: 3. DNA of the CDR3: TGCGCCAGCAGGACTAGCGGGATCGATGAGCAGTTCTTC. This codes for CASRTSGIDEQFF.

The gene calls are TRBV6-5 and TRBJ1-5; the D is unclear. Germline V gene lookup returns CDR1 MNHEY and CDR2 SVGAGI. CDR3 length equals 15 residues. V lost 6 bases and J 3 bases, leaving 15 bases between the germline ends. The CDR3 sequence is CASRVYLQANQPQHF. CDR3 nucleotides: TGTGCCAGCAGGGTCTACCTCCAAGCCAATCAGCCCCAGCATTTT.

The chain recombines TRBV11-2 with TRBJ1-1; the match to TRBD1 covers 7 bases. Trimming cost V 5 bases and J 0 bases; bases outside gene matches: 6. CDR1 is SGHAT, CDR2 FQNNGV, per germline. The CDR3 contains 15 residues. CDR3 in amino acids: CASSKRQGLNTEAFF. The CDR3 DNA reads TGTGCCAGCAGCAAAAGACAGGGCTTGAACACTGAAGCTTTCTTT. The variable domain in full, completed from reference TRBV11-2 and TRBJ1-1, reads EAGVAQSPRYKIIEKRQSVAFWCNPISGHATLYWYQQILGQGPKLLIQFQNNGVVDDSQLPKDRFSAERLKGVDSTLKIQPAKLEDSAVYLCASSKRQGLNTEAFFGQGTRLTVV.

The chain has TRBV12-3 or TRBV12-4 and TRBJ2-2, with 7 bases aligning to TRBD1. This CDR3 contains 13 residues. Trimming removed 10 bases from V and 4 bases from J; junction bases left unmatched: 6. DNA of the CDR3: TGTGCCACCAGGACAGGTCCCACCGGGGAGCTGTTTTTT. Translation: CATRTGPTGELFF.

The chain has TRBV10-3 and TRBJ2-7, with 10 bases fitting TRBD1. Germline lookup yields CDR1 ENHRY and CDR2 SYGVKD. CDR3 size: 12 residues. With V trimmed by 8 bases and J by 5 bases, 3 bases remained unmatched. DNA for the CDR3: TGTGCCATCGGACAGGGGGACGACGAGCAGTACTTC. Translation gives CAIGQGDDEQYF.

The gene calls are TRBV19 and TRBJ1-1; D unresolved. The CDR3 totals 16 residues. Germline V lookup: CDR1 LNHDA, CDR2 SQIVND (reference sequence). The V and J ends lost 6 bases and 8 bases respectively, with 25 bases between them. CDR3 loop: CASSPRAGDIPNEAFF. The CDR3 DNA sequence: TGTGCCAGTAGCCCGAGGGCAGGCGACATTCCCAACGAAGCTTTCTTT.

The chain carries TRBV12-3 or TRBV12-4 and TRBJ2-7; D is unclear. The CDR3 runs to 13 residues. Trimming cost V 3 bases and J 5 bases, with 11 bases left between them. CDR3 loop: CASSLNGFDEQYF. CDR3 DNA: TGTGCCAGCAGTTTGAACGGGTTCGACGAGCAGTACTTC.

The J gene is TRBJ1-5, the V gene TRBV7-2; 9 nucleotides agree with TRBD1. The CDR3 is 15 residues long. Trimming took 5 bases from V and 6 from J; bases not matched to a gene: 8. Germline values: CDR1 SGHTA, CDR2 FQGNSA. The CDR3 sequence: CASSLDTGGVQPQHF. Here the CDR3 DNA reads TGTGCCAGCAGCCTAGATACAGGGGGCGTTCAGCCCCAGCATTTT.

CDR3 loop: CASSQPLGLAQETQYF. The CDR3 region has the DNA TGTGCCAGCAGCCAACCCTTGGGACTAGCCCAAGAGACCCAGTACTTC. This chain joins TRBV3-1 (or the pseudogene TRBV3-2) and TRBJ2-5; 9 bases map to TRBD2. Germline CDR1 reads LGHDT; CDR2 reads YNNKEL (reference sequence). The CDR3 has 16 residues. V dropped 2 bases and J dropped 1; count of bases not matched to a gene: 5.

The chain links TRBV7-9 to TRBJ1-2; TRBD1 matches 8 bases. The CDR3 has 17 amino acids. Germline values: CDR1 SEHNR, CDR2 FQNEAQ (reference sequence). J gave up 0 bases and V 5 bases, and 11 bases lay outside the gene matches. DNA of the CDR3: TGTGCCAGCAGCACCCGACAGGGGCCGGATACTAACTATGGCTACACCTTC. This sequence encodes CASSTRQGPDTNYGYTF.

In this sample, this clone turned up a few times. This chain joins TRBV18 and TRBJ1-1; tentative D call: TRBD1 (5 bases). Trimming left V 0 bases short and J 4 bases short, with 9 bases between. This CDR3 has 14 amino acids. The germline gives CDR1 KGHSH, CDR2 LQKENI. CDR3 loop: CASSPPIGGTEAFF. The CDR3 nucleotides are TGTGCCAGCTCACCACCGATCGGGGGCACTGAAGCTTTCTTT.

CDR3 region: CASSERQGEDEKLFF. CDR3 nucleotides: TGTGCCAGCAGCGAAAGACAGGGGGAGGATGAAAAACTGTTTTTT. J is TRBJ1-4 and V is TRBV9; TRBD1 aligns across 9 bases. In germline, CDR1 is SGDLS, CDR2 YYNGEE. This CDR3 has 15 amino acids. V shed 3 bases and J 6 bases; nucleotides not matched to a gene: 6.

CDR3 protein: CASRTGTGNNQPQHF. CDR3 bases: TGCGCCAGCAGAACCGGGACAGGAAACAATCAGCCCCAGCATTTT. V usage is TRBV10-2 and J usage is TRBJ1-5; TRBD1 matches at 8 bases. Germline-derived CDR1 and CDR2 are WSHSY and SAAADI. This CDR3 region has 15 residues. The V gene end was trimmed by 6 bases and the J gene end by 3 bases; junction bases not matched to a gene: 7.

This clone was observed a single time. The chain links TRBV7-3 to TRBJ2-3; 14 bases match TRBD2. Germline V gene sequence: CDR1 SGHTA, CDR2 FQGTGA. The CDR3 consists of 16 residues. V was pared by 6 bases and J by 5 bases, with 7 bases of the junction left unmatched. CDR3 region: CASRTTSGGAIDTQYF. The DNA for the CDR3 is TGTGCCAGCAGAACGACTAGCGGGGGGGCAATAGATACGCAGTATTTT.

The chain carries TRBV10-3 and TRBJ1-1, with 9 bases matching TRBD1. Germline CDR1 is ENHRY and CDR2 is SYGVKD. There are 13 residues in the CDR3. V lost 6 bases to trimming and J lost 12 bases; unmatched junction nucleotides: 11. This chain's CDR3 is CAIREGQGSLSFF. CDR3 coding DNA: TGTGCCATCAGGGAAGGACAGGGGTCGTTGTCTTTCTTT.

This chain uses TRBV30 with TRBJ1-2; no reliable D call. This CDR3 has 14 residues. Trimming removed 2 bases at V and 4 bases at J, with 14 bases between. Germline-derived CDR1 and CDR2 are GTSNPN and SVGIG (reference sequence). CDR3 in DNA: TGTGCCTGGAGTACCGTCCCTACGGGCTATGGCTACACCTTC. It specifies CAWSTVPTGYGYTF.

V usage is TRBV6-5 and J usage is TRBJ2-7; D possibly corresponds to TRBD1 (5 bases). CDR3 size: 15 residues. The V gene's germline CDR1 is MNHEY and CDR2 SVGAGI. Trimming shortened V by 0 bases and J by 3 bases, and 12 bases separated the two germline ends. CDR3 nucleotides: TGTGCCAGCAGTTACTCTCAGGGCGGTTACTACGAGCAGTACTTC. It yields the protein CASSYSQGGYYEQYF.

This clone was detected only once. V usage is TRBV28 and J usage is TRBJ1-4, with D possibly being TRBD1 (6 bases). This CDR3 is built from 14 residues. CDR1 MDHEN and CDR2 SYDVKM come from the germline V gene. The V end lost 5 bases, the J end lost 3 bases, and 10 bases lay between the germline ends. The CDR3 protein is CASSQQGSNEKLFF. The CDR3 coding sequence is TGTGCCAGCAGTCAACAGGGATCTAATGAAAAACTGTTTTTT.

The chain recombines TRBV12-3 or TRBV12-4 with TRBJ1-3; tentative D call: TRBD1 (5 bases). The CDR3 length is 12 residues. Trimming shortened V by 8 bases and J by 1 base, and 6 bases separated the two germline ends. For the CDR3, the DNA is TGTGCCAGCGGGACTTCTGGAAACACCATATATTTT. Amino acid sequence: CASGTSGNTIYF.

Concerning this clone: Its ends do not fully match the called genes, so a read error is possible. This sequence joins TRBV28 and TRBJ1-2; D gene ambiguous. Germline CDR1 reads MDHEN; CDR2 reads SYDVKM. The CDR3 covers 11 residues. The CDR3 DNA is TGTGCCAGCAGCTCCGACGGAGACGTACTCTTC. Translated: CASSSDGDVLF.

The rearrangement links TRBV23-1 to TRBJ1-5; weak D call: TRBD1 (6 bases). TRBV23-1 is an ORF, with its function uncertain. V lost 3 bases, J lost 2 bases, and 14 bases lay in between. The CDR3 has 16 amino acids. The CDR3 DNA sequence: TGCGCCAGCAGTCAGCCGGCCAGGGGTGGCAATCAGCCCCAGCATTTT. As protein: CASSQPARGGNQPQHF.